These T cell receptor beta chains were read from a single sample in a study of T cell clonotyping in hematopoietic cell transplantation. The method was immunoSEQ multiplex PCR; TCRdb's version includes in-frame clones alone and lacks a portion of them. Of 6,000 to 6,500 clones detected, around 32% appear once; the ten largest clones hold 15% to 20%. The starting material was peripheral blood mononuclear cells, obtained 30 days after allogeneic stem cell transplant. The origin of the receptors is a female patient aged 50-59 years who had an allogeneic stem cell transplant from an unrelated donor, so the T cells may come from the graft donor. Some clones in this sample may be carry-over from other donors' samples. Each CDR3 is given with its conserved first and last residue. Each record gives: V gene, CDR3 protein.

V: TRBV29-1
CDR3: CSVATSGGPGPYNEQFF

V: TRBV2
CDR3: CASSATRLAGSETQYF

V: TRBV25-1
CDR3: CASRQGLNTIYF

V: TRBV4-1
CDR3: CASSQEAMRYGYTF

V: TRBV29-1
CDR3: CSVGGANEKLFF

V: TRBV5-4
CDR3: CASSLGGESGYTF

V: TRBV27
CDR3: CASSPPGGTEAFF

V: TRBV25-1
CDR3: CASRTGEPSGANVLTF

V: TRBV9
CDR3: CASSPQPGQGRPQHF

V: TRBV4-1
CDR3: CASSRQDQPSSTDTQYF

V: TRBV14
CDR3: CASSQGQNGYTF

V: TRBV29-1
CDR3: CSVVAGAYEQYF

V: TRBV30
CDR3: CAWSDTNTIYF

V: TRBV1
CDR3: CTSSHAETGGSYEQYF

V: TRBV13
CDR3: CASSSKGFWNEQYF

V: TRBV30
CDR3: CAWSGRISLVDSPLHF

V: TRBV30
CDR3: CAWAGTGNQPQHF

V: TRBV30
CDR3: CAWSEGRETQYF

V: TRBV29-1
CDR3: CSVAFQGGKLFF

V: TRBV6-5
CDR3: CASRTTANYGYTF

V: TRBV30
CDR3: CAWSGVSGSRGGTQYF

V: TRBV30
CDR3: CAWSRQGGNEKLFF

V: TRBV6-5
CDR3: CASSYTSQQGDYGYTF

V: TRBV30
CDR3: CAWSYGSSYEQYF

V: TRBV30
CDR3: CAWSFGVERNEQFF

V: TRBV5-1
CDR3: CASSRDGDNSPLHF

V: TRBV30
CDR3: CAWSVRGNEKLFF

V: TRBV6-5
CDR3: CASSYSRRFYGYTF

V: TRBV7-2
CDR3: CASSLTRRGEQYF

V: TRBV9
CDR3: CASSSSLAGLPYEQYF

V: TRBV6-1
CDR3: CASSDPGLAGGGDEQYF

V: TRBV28
CDR3: CASSLMGRAKNIQYF

V: TRBV6-5
CDR3: CASRTGQRSSYEQYF

V: TRBV5-6
CDR3: CASSLRGTEAFF

V: TRBV9
CDR3: CASRWARWHYEQYF

V: TRBV6-5
CDR3: CASSYSGQGNQPQHF

V: TRBV6-5
CDR3: CASRKYREAFF

V: TRBV30
CDR3: CAWSGAVLNSPLHF

V: TRBV5-6
CDR3: CASSIDESYEQYF

V: TRBV29-1
CDR3: CSVRAPARSSYEQYF

V: TRBV25-1
CDR3: CASSVAGGPQTQYF

V: TRBV30
CDR3: CAWSVTRQPYEQYF

V: TRBV4-3
CDR3: CASSHPTGWSTGELFF

V: TRBV29-1
CDR3: CSVGAGSGYEQYF